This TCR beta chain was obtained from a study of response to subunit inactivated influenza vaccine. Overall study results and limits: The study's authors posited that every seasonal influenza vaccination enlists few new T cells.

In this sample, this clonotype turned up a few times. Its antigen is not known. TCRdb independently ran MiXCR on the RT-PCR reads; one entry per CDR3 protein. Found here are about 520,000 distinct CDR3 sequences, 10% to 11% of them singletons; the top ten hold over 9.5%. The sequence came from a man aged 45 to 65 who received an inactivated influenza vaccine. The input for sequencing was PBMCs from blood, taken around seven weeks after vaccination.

Here the CDR3 DNA reads TGCGCCAGCAGCTTGGGACAGGGGGCAGGAACTGAAGCTTTCTTT. This codes for CASSLGQGAGTEAFF. V gene TRBV5-1 combines with J gene TRBJ1-1, with TRBD1 identical over 10 bases. Per germline, CDR1 SGHRS and CDR2 YFSETQ. The V segment lost 0 bases and the J segment 5 bases; nucleotides outside the gene matches: 4. The CDR3 length is 15 residues. Together with reference TRBV5-1 and TRBJ1-1, the CDR3 gives the full variable domain: KAGVTQTPRYLIKTRGQQVTLSCSPISGHRSVSWYQQTPGQGLQFLFEYFSETQRNKGNFPGRFSGRQFSNSRSEMNVSTLELGDSALYLCASSLGQGAGTEAFFGQGTRLTVV.